Reported below is one T cell receptor beta chain. Its antigen is not identified. The data originate from a study of T cell responses to AZD1222 COVID-19 vaccine. Study-wide results and caveats: Donors were largely white British and mainly female; clonal diversity was possibly underestimated.

The CDR3 has 16 amino acids. Germline values: CDR1 MDHEN, CDR2 SYDVKM. V lost 3 bases, J lost 9 bases, and 24 bases lay in between. TCRdb's copy holds only in-frame clones and misses some; the assay was immunoSEQ multiplex PCR. Of 150,000 to 200,000 clones listed, approximately 91% are singletons. The material was peripheral blood, obtained 28 days after the second AZD1222 dose. This chain connects TRBV28 to TRBJ2-7; maybe TRBD1 (6 bases). The TCR was taken from an adult who received the AZD1222 COVID-19 vaccine. CDR3 region: CASSLSHSRDTRTQYF. In DNA form, the CDR3 reads TGTGCCAGCAGTTTGTCCCATTCCCGGGACACCAGAACGCAGTACTTC.